These 29 T cell receptor beta chains came from one sample sequenced in a study of shared clonotypes between healthy human individuals. This table comes from immunoSEQ multiplex PCR, and its TCRdb copy is limited to in-frame clones, with some not included. This table holds 400,000 to 600,000 clones, approximately 79% found once. The sequenced sample consisted of PBMCs. The receptors were gathered from a woman in her 40s in good health. Some clones in this sample may be carry-over from other donors' samples.

This chain joins TRBV29-1 and TRBJ2-1; 10 bases are shared with TRBD2. Trimming took 7 bases from V and 0 from J; bases not matched to a gene: 6. CDR1 and CDR2 (germline): SQVTM, ANQGSEA. CDR3 size: 15 residues. The CDR3 reads CSGRLAGSSYNEQFF. The CDR3 DNA reads as TGCAGCGGCAGACTAGCGGGTAGCTCCTACAATGAGCAGTTCTTC.

The chain is built from TRBV18 and TRBJ1-3, with 7 nucleotides matching TRBD1. V lost 2 bases and J lost 0; bases outside the gene matches: 7. The CDR3 runs 17 residues. Germline CDR1 KGHSH, CDR2 LQKENI. The CDR3 DNA reads as TGTGCCAGCTCACCAAGGGACAGCGAACTCTCTGGAAACACCATATATTTT. Translation gives CASSPRDSELSGNTIYF.

The chain carries TRBV28 and TRBJ1-5, with D maybe TRBD1 (6 bases). This CDR3 comprises 15 residues. With 5 bases removed from V and 3 bases from J, the gap between germline ends came to 14 bases. The germline V gene has CDR1 MDHEN and CDR2 SYDVKM. CDR3 in amino acids: CASSPHTGTNQPQHF. CDR3 sequence (DNA): TGTGCCAGCAGTCCCCATACAGGGACCAATCAGCCCCAGCATTTT. Full variable domain (missing parts from reference TRBV28 and TRBJ1-5): DVKVTQSSRYLVKRTGEKVFLECVQDMDHENMFWYRQDPGLGLRLIYFSYDVKMKEKGDIPEGYSVSREKKERFSLILESASTNQTSMYLCASSPHTGTNQPQHFGDGTRLSIL.

The chain is built from TRBV19 and TRBJ2-1; 10 bases align to TRBD1. CDR3 length: 14 amino acids. The germline V gene has CDR1 LNHDA and CDR2 SQIVND (reference sequence). Trimming removed 7 bases from V and 3 bases from J; junction bases left unmatched: 3. CDR3 sequence: CASTGTGVYNEQFF. In DNA form, the CDR3 reads TGTGCCAGTACCGGGACAGGGGTCTACAATGAGCAGTTCTTC.

This clone was counted once. The chain carries TRBV11-3 and TRBJ2-1; TRBD2 matches 7 bases. J lost 7 bases, V lost 1 base, and 4 bases had no gene match. Germline V gives CDR1 SGHNT, CDR2 YENEEA. The CDR3 length is 14 residues. The CDR3 sequence is CASSLGRELNEQFF. The CDR3 bases are TGTGCCAGCAGCTTAGGGCGGGAGTTAAATGAGCAGTTCTTC. Based on the CDR3 plus reference TRBV11-3 and TRBJ2-1, the full variable domain is EAGVVQSPRYKIIEKKQPVAFWCNPISGHNTLYWYLQNLGQGPELLIRYENEEAVDDSQLPKDRFSAERLKGVDSTLKIQPAELGDSAVYLCASSLGRELNEQFFGPGTRLTVL.

The rearrangement joins TRBV7-8 to TRBJ1-2, with 7 positions matching TRBD1. Germline V lookup: CDR1 SGHVS, CDR2 FQNEAQ. The CDR3 has 13 amino acids. V dropped 5 bases and J dropped 6; count of bases not matched to a gene: 6. The CDR3 is CASSDGTVDGYTF. The CDR3 DNA follows: TGTGCCAGCAGCGACGGGACAGTCGATGGCTACACCTTC.

This rearrangement joins TRBV6-1 to TRBJ2-5; TRBD1 matches at 9 bases. J was trimmed by 5 bases and V by 1 base; bases with no gene match: 11. The CDR3 has 17 amino acids. Germline CDR1 MNHNS, CDR2 SASEGT. CDR3 bases: TGTGCCAGCAGTGAAGGTACAGGGGGCGCGCATATTGAGACCCAGTACTTC. Its translation: CASSEGTGGAHIETQYF.

The genes are TRBV30 and TRBJ2-7; D is possibly TRBD1 (6 bases). The CDR3 is 14 amino acids. V was shortened by 3 bases and J by 3 bases, with 15 bases between the two germline ends. Germline CDR1 reads GTSNPN; CDR2 reads SVGIG (reference sequence). CDR3 sequence reads: CAWRGTGTIYEQYF. The CDR3 coding sequence is TGTGCCTGGAGGGGTACCGGGACAATCTACGAGCAGTACTTC.

The CDR3: CASSDPDRLVAGELFF. As DNA, the CDR3 is TGTGCCAGCAGTGACCCGGACAGGCTTGTGGCCGGGGAGCTGTTTTTT. This chain uses TRBV6-1 with TRBJ2-2; 7 bases match TRBD1. The CDR3 contains 16 residues. V was pared by 3 bases and J by 6 bases, with 10 bases of the junction left unmatched. CDR1 is MNHNS, CDR2 SASEGT, per germline.

V gene TRBV10-3 combines with J gene TRBJ2-5; 9 bases agree with TRBD2. The CDR3 loop spans 14 amino acids. V gave up 10 bases and J gave up 4 bases; unmatched junction bases: 10. The germline V gene encodes CDR1 ENHRY and CDR2 SYGVKD. For the CDR3, the DNA is TGTGCCACTAGCGGGGCCGCCAATTCAGAGACCCAGTACTTC. Translated: CATSGAANSETQYF.

This clone was observed a handful of times. The chain recombines TRBV4-1 with TRBJ1-5; tentatively, D is TRBD1 (6 bases). The CDR3 is 17 amino acids. The germline V and J ends were trimmed by 1 base and 3 bases, with 16 bases remaining between them. The germline CDR1 and CDR2 sequences are MGHRA and YSYEKL. CDR3 amino acids: CASSQVALQGNNQPQHF. DNA for the CDR3: TGCGCCAGCAGCCAAGTAGCCCTACAGGGCAACAATCAGCCCCAGCATTTT.

The chain combines TRBV4-2 with TRBJ2-4; D not resolved. The CDR3 covers 15 residues. The germline gives CDR1 LGHNA, CDR2 YNFKEQ. Trimming left V 0 bases short and J 4 bases short, with 10 bases between. CDR3 in amino acids: CASSQDLVRKNIQYF. CDR3 DNA: TGTGCCAGCAGCCAAGATTTAGTCAGGAAAAACATTCAGTACTTC.

This clone was seen a few times. The chain uses TRBV6-4 and TRBJ2-6; D uncertain. Germline V gene sequence: CDR1 MRHNA, CDR2 SNTAGT. The ends were cut back, 2 bases at V and 4 bases at J, with 9 bases in the middle. The CDR3 length is 15 residues. The CDR3 DNA follows: TGTGCCAGCAGTGACGATGGGTCCGGGGCCAACGTCCTGACTTTC. Residues: CASSDDGSGANVLTF.

The chain couples TRBV7-2 to TRBJ2-1; D may match TRBD1 or TRBD2 (5 bases each). Germline values: CDR1 SGHTA, CDR2 FQGNSA. The CDR3 consists of 16 residues. The V end was cut by 5 bases, the J end by 0 bases, with 14 bases between. CDR3 DNA: TGTGCCAGCAGCCCCCCCGAAGGGACCTCCTACAATGAGCAGTTCTTC. Amino acids: CASSPPEGTSYNEQFF.

Only one count was recorded for this clone. The J gene is TRBJ1-6, the V gene TRBV15, with D unclear. V was pared by 9 bases and J by 10 bases, with 16 bases between. The CDR3 totals 13 residues. Germline CDR1 LNHNV, CDR2 YYDKDF (reference sequence). CDR3 DNA sequence: TGTGCCACGACCGGGTCCCTGGGGTCACCCCTCCACTTT. Amino acids: CATTGSLGSPLHF.

J is TRBJ2-2 and V is TRBV10-3; possibly TRBD1 or TRBD2 for D (5 bases each). CDR1 ENHRY and CDR2 SYGVKD come from the germline V gene. This CDR3 comprises 16 residues. Trimming removed 4 bases from V and 4 bases from J, with 16 bases in between. CDR3 DNA sequence: TGTGCCATCAGTGTTTTGGCGGCAGGGAGCACCGGGGAGCTGTTTTTT. Translation gives CAISVLAAGSTGELFF.

The chain recombines TRBV11-2 with TRBJ2-6, with D unclear. CDR1 SGHAT and CDR2 FQNNGV come from the germline V gene. Deletions cut 4 bases from V and 3 bases from J, with 13 bases between. CDR3 length: 16 amino acids. The CDR3 sequence is CASSSGSPYGANVLTF. The CDR3 DNA is TGTGCCAGCAGCTCCGGGTCCCCTTATGGGGCCAACGTCCTGACTTTC.

The chain uses TRBV7-9 and TRBJ1-2; no reliable D call. The length of the CDR3 is 15 residues. V dropped 5 bases and J dropped 1 base, with 14 bases sitting between them. Germline-derived CDR1 and CDR2 are SEHNR and FQNEAQ (reference sequence). CDR3 loop: CASSRGADINYGYTF. CDR3 nucleotide sequence: TGTGCCAGCAGCCGAGGCGCAGATATTAACTATGGCTACACCTTC. The full variable domain, in which reference TRBV7-9 and TRBJ1-2 provide the parts outside the CDR3, is DTGVSQNPRHKITKRGQNVTFRCDPISEHNRLYWYRQTLGQGPEFLTYFQNEAQLEKSRLLSDRFSAERPKGSFSTLEIQRTEQGDSAMYLCASSRGADINYGYTFGSGTRLTVV.

The chain has TRBV5-1 and TRBJ2-1, with D tentatively TRBD1 or TRBD2 (5 bases each). The CDR3 runs to 13 residues. Germline values: CDR1 SGHRS, CDR2 YFSETQ. Trimming left V 5 bases short and J 7 bases short, with 13 bases between. The CDR3 loop is CASSLRGGNEQFF. The CDR3 DNA reads TGCGCCAGCAGTCTAAGGGGCGGGAATGAGCAGTTCTTC.

The chain recombines TRBV19 with TRBJ2-7, with D tentatively TRBD2 (5 bases). Trimming took off 8 bases at V and 3 bases at J, with 14 bases between the two ends. Germline CDR1 and CDR2: LNHDA and SQIVND (reference sequence). The CDR3 runs to 13 residues. The CDR3 here is CASSPPGDYEQYF. CDR3 sequence (DNA): TGTGCCAGTTCACCCCCCGGGGACTACGAGCAGTACTTC.

The genes are TRBV7-2 and TRBJ2-5; the match to TRBD2 covers 8 bases. The DNA end is more similar to TRBJ2-7, so the J call may be wrong. Germline V lookup: CDR1 SGHTA, CDR2 FQGNSA. This CDR3 region has 16 residues. The chain's CDR3 is CASSPRGGGRTYEQYF. DNA for the CDR3: TGTGCCAGCAGCCCCCGGGGGGGCGGGAGGACCTACGAGCAGTACTTC.

The table lists this clone with a count of one. CDR3 DNA: TGTGCCAGCAGCTTAGCGCTAGCGGGAGGGCGGACCGGGGAGCTGTTTTTT. Its translation is CASSLALAGGRTGELFF. This chain joins TRBV7-6 and TRBJ2-2, with 12 bases aligning to TRBD2. The CDR3 is 17 amino acids. Germline V CDR1 and CDR2: SGHVS, FNYEAQ. V lost 0 bases and J lost 5; bases outside the gene matches: 4.

The CDR3 here is CASQTSVYYEQYF. In DNA, the CDR3 is TGTGCCAGCCAGACTAGCGTCTACTACGAGCAGTACTTC. The rearrangement links TRBV2 to TRBJ2-7; 8 bases agree with TRBD2. The CDR3 runs 13 residues. Germline V CDR1 and CDR2: SNHLY, FYNNEI. V shed 8 bases and J 3 bases; nucleotides not matched to a gene: 6.

This clone was counted a few times. This rearrangement joins TRBV7-9 to TRBJ1-4, with no clear D. Trimming took 2 bases from V and 1 from J, leaving 11 bases between them. This CDR3 has 16 amino acids. Germline lookup yields CDR1 SEHNR and CDR2 FQNEAQ (reference sequence). The CDR3 reads CASSLTGGGTNEKLFF. The CDR3 nucleotides are TGTGCCAGCAGCTTAACCGGTGGCGGAACTAATGAAAAACTGTTTTTT.

V and J are TRBV4-2 and TRBJ2-7; D remains ambiguous. The CDR3 length is 15 residues. V gave up 4 bases and J gave up 2 bases, with 15 bases separating them. The germline gives CDR1 LGHNA, CDR2 YNFKEQ. The CDR3 here is CASSPNFGLTYEQYF. In DNA form, the CDR3 reads TGTGCCAGCAGCCCAAACTTTGGGCTTACCTACGAGCAGTACTTC.

The J gene is TRBJ1-2, the V gene TRBV28; perhaps TRBD1 as D (6 bases). Trimming removed 7 bases at V and 0 bases at J, with 12 bases between. Germline loops: CDR1 MDHEN, CDR2 SYDVKM. The CDR3 totals 14 residues. For the CDR3, the DNA is TGTGCCAGCAAAAGGGACACTTCTAACTATGGCTACACCTTC. Translated: CASKRDTSNYGYTF.

With regard to this clone: Other DNA variants within this sample encode the same CDR3. The chain has TRBV2 and TRBJ2-7, with no clear D. Trimming pared 3 bases from V and 7 bases from J, leaving 7 bases between. Germline V gene data show CDR1 as SNHLY and CDR2 as FYNNEI. This CDR3 comprises 11 residues. CDR3 amino acids: CASSDLGEQYF. The CDR3 DNA reads as TGTGCCAGCAGTGATCTGGGGGAGCAGTACTTC.

The rearrangement links TRBV19 to TRBJ1-2; D may be TRBD1 (6 bases). V lost 8 bases to trimming and J lost 3 bases, with 16 bases between them. Looked up from germline, CDR1 is LNHDA and CDR2 is SQIVND (reference sequence). The CDR3 length is 14 residues. The CDR3 loop reads CASLQGWSDYGYTF. Written as DNA, the CDR3 is TGTGCCAGTTTACAGGGTTGGAGCGACTATGGCTACACCTTC.

The chain joins TRBV4-3 to TRBJ2-1, with 10 nucleotides matching TRBD1. Trimming took 0 bases from V and 7 from J; bases not matched to a gene: 6. Germline CDR1 reads LGHNA; CDR2 reads YSLEER. The CDR3 consists of 16 residues. CDR3 amino acids: CASSQEGGQGFNEQFF. DNA of the CDR3: TGCGCCAGCAGCCAAGAAGGGGGACAGGGGTTTAATGAGCAGTTCTTC.